This T cell receptor beta chain derives from a study of blood T cell repertoires in COVID-19. Germline values: CDR1 PRHDT, CDR2 FYEKMQ (reference sequence). The CDR3 consists of 15 residues. The V segment lost 5 bases and the J segment 4 bases; nucleotides outside the gene matches: 8. The protocol was immunoSEQ multiplex PCR, while the TCRdb copy is restricted to in-frame clones and leaves out a portion. The sample holds 200,000 to 250,000 clones, around nine tenths seen once. The material sequenced was PBMCs or T cells enriched from blood (not recorded which). The origin of this receptor is a young man in a cohort exposed to, infected with or recovered from COVID-19 (not recorded which). The genes are TRBV13 and TRBJ1-2, with 9 bases lining up with TRBD1. DNA of the CDR3: TGTGCCAGCAGCCCCCGGGACAGGGCACCCTATGGCTACACCTTC. Translating it yields CASSPRDRAPYGYTF.